This record concerns one TCR beta chain sequence. This entry comes from a study of blood T cell repertoires in COVID-19. This CDR3 comprises 13 residues. CDR1 is SGHRS, CDR2 YFSETQ, per germline. The V end lost 3 bases, the J end lost 3 bases, and 9 bases lay between the germline ends. Some clones are missing from TCRdb's copy, which holds only in-frame ones; the method was immunoSEQ multiplex PCR. The sample contains over 85,000 clones, 84% of which appear only once. The receptor's source is a middle-aged man with active or convalescent COVID-19. What was sequenced was peripheral blood. This sequence joins TRBV5-1 and TRBJ2-5, with D possibly TRBD1 on 5 matching bases. The CDR3 protein is CASSSTVEETQYF. The DNA of the CDR3 is TGCGCCAGCAGCTCGACAGTGGAAGAGACCCAGTACTTC.